This TCR beta chain was recorded in a study of persistence of HIV-infected CD4 T cells. Sequencing used immunoSEQ version 4 in survey mode. Clones were sequenced by immunoSEQ multiplex PCR, and TCRdb holds only the in-frame ones, with some missing. The data show some 30,000 clones, approximately 70% seen once. An overlapping HIV-1 Gag peptide pool stimulated these cells at 0.95 to 1 ug/peptide/mL. CD4+ T cells upregulating both CD40 ligand and CD69 were sorted as responding cells. Concerning this clone: Its specificity is unknown.

The length of the CDR3 is 15 residues. Trimming stripped 5 bases from V and 7 bases from J, with 15 bases between. CDR1 is SEHNR and CDR2 is FQNEAQ in the germline V gene (reference sequence). Sample: CD4+ T cells sorted from PBMCs after approximately 19-hour stimulation, taken from a patient who received antiretroviral therapy. This clonotype was obtained from an adult man with HIV who was CMV-seropositive. The chain joins TRBV7-9 to TRBJ1-6; D remains unclear. CDR3 loop: CASSADGRGNSPLHF. As DNA, the CDR3 is TGTGCCAGCAGCGCCGATGGTCGCGGGAATTCACCCCTCCACTTT.